The rows below give T cell receptor beta chains drawn from one sample of a study of shared clonotypes between healthy human individuals. Assay: immunoSEQ multiplex PCR; the TCRdb copy retains only in-frame clones and omits some. The repertoire holds under 600,000 clones, roughly 97% seen once, with approximately 0.057% in the top ten. The sample consisted of naive CD4+ T cells sorted from blood. All receptors come from a woman in her twenties or thirties in good health. Both conserved end residues are part of each CDR3. D genes are given only for firm matches. The size entry is marked missing in some rows and otherwise reads once, few, many or a size class.

d_gene: .
j_gene: TRBJ2-1
v_gene: TRBV21-1
abundance: .
CDR3aa: CASSKAWKGRTGSNEQFF
CDR3nt: TGTGCCAGCAGCAAAGCGTGGAAGGGCCGGACGGGGTCTAATGAGCAGTTCTTC

d_gene: TRBD2
j_gene: TRBJ2-5
v_gene: TRBV28
abundance: once
CDR3aa: CASGSGTSGNGETQYF
CDR3nt: TGTGCCAGCGGTAGCGGGACTAGCGGGAACGGGGAGACCCAGTACTTC

d_gene: TRBD2
j_gene: TRBJ2-1
v_gene: TRBV28
abundance: .
CDR3aa: CASSTSGRDNEQFF
CDR3nt: TGTGCCAGCAGCACTAGCGGGAGGGACAATGAGCAGTTCTTC

d_gene: TRBD2
j_gene: TRBJ2-2
v_gene: TRBV7-9
abundance: .
CDR3aa: CASRRWGPIAGDTGELFF
CDR3nt: TGTGCCAGCAGGCGGTGGGGACCTATAGCGGGGGACACCGGGGAGCTGTTTTTT

d_gene: .
j_gene: TRBJ2-7
v_gene: TRBV9
abundance: .
CDR3aa: CASSVRGEGNEQYF
CDR3nt: TGTGCCAGCAGCGTCCGGGGAGAGGGAAACGAGCAGTACTTC

d_gene: .
j_gene: TRBJ1-2
v_gene: TRBV5-6
abundance: .
CDR3aa: CATHPGAAFPLGYTF
CDR3nt: TGTGCCACCCACCCAGGAGCTGCTTTTCCTCTTGGCTACACCTTC

d_gene: .
j_gene: TRBJ2-1
v_gene: TRBV7-2
abundance: .
CDR3aa: CASSYSRGGSYNEQFF
CDR3nt: TGTGCCAGCAGTTACTCCAGGGGGGGGTCCTACAATGAGCAGTTCTTC

d_gene: .
j_gene: TRBJ1-3
v_gene: TRBV29-1
abundance: .
CDR3aa: CSVGGPGNTIYF
CDR3nt: TGCAGCGTTGGGGGGCCGGGAAACACCATATATTTT

d_gene: .
j_gene: TRBJ2-7
v_gene: TRBV12-2
abundance: .
CDR3aa: CLTARTPYEQYF
CDR3nt: TGTCTTACCGCCCGGACCCCCTACGAGCAGTACTTC

d_gene: TRBD1
j_gene: TRBJ2-1
v_gene: TRBV4-1
abundance: .
CDR3aa: CASSLGQAKGLYNEQFF
CDR3nt: TGCGCCAGCAGCCTTGGACAGGCTAAAGGTTTATACAATGAGCAGTTCTTC

d_gene: .
j_gene: TRBJ2-3
v_gene: TRBV5-8
abundance: .
CDR3aa: CASSVPGPEGRTQYF
CDR3nt: TGTGCCAGCAGCGTTCCTGGTCCCGAGGGACGTACGCAGTATTTT

d_gene: .
j_gene: TRBJ2-5
v_gene: TRBV29-1
abundance: .
CDR3aa: CSVVAGAETQYF
CDR3nt: TGCAGCGTTGTCGCGGGGGCCGAGACCCAGTACTTC

d_gene: .
j_gene: TRBJ2-7
v_gene: TRBV28
abundance: .
CDR3aa: CASSIPGLSVYEQYF
CDR3nt: TGTGCCAGCAGTATACCGGGACTCAGCGTTTACGAGCAGTACTTC

d_gene: .
j_gene: TRBJ1-1
v_gene: TRBV5-8
abundance: .
CDR3aa: CASSLGRVGNLWAFF
CDR3nt: TGTGCCAGCAGCTTGGGCCGGGTAGGAAACCTGTGGGCTTTCTTT

d_gene: .
j_gene: TRBJ2-2
v_gene: TRBV4-1
abundance: .
CDR3aa: CASSHGITANTGELFF
CDR3nt: TGCGCCAGCAGCCACGGGATTACCGCGAACACCGGGGAGCTGTTTTTT

d_gene: .
j_gene: TRBJ2-3
v_gene: TRBV5-5
abundance: .
CDR3aa: CASSLRSTDTQYF
CDR3nt: TGTGCCAGCAGCTTAAGAAGCACAGATACGCAGTATTTT

d_gene: .
j_gene: TRBJ1-1
v_gene: TRBV5-6
abundance: .
CDR3aa: CASSLWQGRIRIEAFF
CDR3nt: TGTGCCAGCAGCTTGTGGCAGGGCCGAATCAGAATTGAAGCTTTCTTT

d_gene: .
j_gene: TRBJ2-7
v_gene: TRBV7-9
abundance: .
CDR3aa: CASSLSSTSREQYF
CDR3nt: TGTGCCAGCAGCTTATCTTCTACTTCGCGCGAGCAGTACTTC

d_gene: .
j_gene: TRBJ2-4
v_gene: TRBV4-1
abundance: .
CDR3aa: CASSQGTGTDIQYF
CDR3nt: TGCGCCAGCAGCCAGGGCACGGGGACGGACATTCAGTACTTC

d_gene: TRBD2
j_gene: TRBJ2-5
v_gene: TRBV5-1
abundance: once
CDR3aa: CASSLGGEGETQYF
CDR3nt: TGCGCCAGCAGCTTGGGCGGGGAGGGAGAGACCCAGTACTTC

d_gene: TRBD2
j_gene: TRBJ2-3
v_gene: TRBV4-1
abundance: once
CDR3aa: CASSHPLAGVNTDTQYF
CDR3nt: TGCGCCAGCAGCCACCCCCTAGCGGGAGTCAACACAGATACGCAGTATTTT

d_gene: TRBD1
j_gene: TRBJ1-6
v_gene: TRBV28
abundance: .
CDR3aa: CASSPSGGSSYNSPLHF
CDR3nt: TGTGCCAGCAGCCCCTCAGGGGGAAGCTCCTATAATTCACCCCTCCACTTT

d_gene: TRBD1
j_gene: TRBJ2-5
v_gene: TRBV7-9
abundance: .
CDR3aa: CASSLVGQGQYF
CDR3nt: TGTGCCAGCAGCTTAGTGGGACAGGGACAGTACTTC

d_gene: .
j_gene: TRBJ1-6
v_gene: TRBV10-3
abundance: once
CDR3aa: CAISLDRQFNSPLHF
CDR3nt: TGTGCCATCAGTCTGGACAGACAATTTAATTCACCCCTCCACTTT

d_gene: .
j_gene: TRBJ1-1
v_gene: TRBV19
abundance: .
CDR3aa: CASSRTTEAFF
CDR3nt: TGTGCCAGTAGTCGTACCACTGAAGCTTTCTTT

d_gene: TRBD1
j_gene: TRBJ2-7
v_gene: TRBV19
abundance: .
CDR3aa: CASSTWTGNNEQYF
CDR3nt: TGTGCCAGTAGTACCTGGACAGGGAACAACGAGCAGTACTTC

d_gene: .
j_gene: TRBJ2-3
v_gene: TRBV7-8
abundance: .
CDR3aa: CASSPRTENTDTQYF
CDR3nt: TGTGCCAGCAGCCCACGGACGGAGAACACAGATACGCAGTATTTT

d_gene: TRBD1
j_gene: TRBJ2-7
v_gene: TRBV5-4
abundance: .
CDR3aa: CASSLPGQGAYEQYF
CDR3nt: TGTGCCAGCAGCCTGCCGGGACAGGGGGCCTACGAGCAGTACTTC

d_gene: .
j_gene: TRBJ1-1
v_gene: TRBV5-1
abundance: .
CDR3aa: CASSPGTAGSMNTEAFF
CDR3nt: TGCGCCAGCAGCCCTGGGACCGCCGGAAGCATGAACACTGAAGCTTTCTTT

d_gene: .
j_gene: TRBJ1-2
v_gene: TRBV6-1
abundance: .
CDR3aa: CATVRIPYGYTF
CDR3nt: TGTGCCACCGTCAGGATTCCCTATGGCTACACCTTC

d_gene: .
j_gene: TRBJ1-1
v_gene: TRBV6-5
abundance: .
CDR3aa: CASSYSRGGLSEAFF
CDR3nt: TGTGCCAGCAGTTACTCGCGGGGGGGGCTCTCTGAAGCTTTCTTT